This TCR beta chain was retrieved from a study of T-cell memory formation after mild COVID-19. Across the study: Among the donors, TCR clusters were largely specific to each donor.

Points from the study as a whole: Contracting clones localized mainly to CM and EM when CD4+ and mainly to EMRA when CD8+. Still unconfirmed is whether the second-wave clones peaking on day 37 recognized SARS-CoV-2. Pre-infection memory showed some responding clones, and this suggested that cross-reactive memory joined.

Note on this clonotype: The antigen is undetermined.

TCRdb re-analysed the 5' RACE reads in MiXCR, keeping a single row per CDR3 protein. This table holds about 360,000 distinct CDR3 sequences, 10% to 15% found once. The sample taken for sequencing was PBMCs or a T cell subset sorted from them (not recorded which). This TCR was sampled from a young man who had mild COVID-19 (a few samples of this study predate the infection). Cell type and time point are not known.

CDR3 region: CASSEGATSGADTQYF. CDR3 coding DNA: TGTGCCAGCAGTGAGGGGGCGACTAGCGGGGCAGATACGCAGTATTTT. This rearrangement joins TRBV2 to TRBJ2-3; 11 bases are a match to TRBD2. The CDR3 is made up of 16 amino acids. Germline V gene lookup returns CDR1 SNHLY and CDR2 FYNNEI. With V trimmed by 3 bases and J by 4 bases, 6 bases remained unmatched.